This T cell receptor (beta chain) derives from a study of blood T cell repertoires in COVID-19. About the research overall: The United States, Italy and Spain supplied acute and convalescent COVID-19 samples. In each case, the material was cDNA or gDNA derived from T cells, B-cell-depleted T cells, or PBMCs.

Study processing details: It was from reference gene primer amplification that nucleated cell counts were estimated. Repertoires were generated with immunoSEQ multiplex PCR, while TCRdb's copy carries only in-frame clones and drops some. V, J and clone size derive from that table, while D and trimming were established from the DNA sequence. This sample has 45,000 to 70,000 clones, with about 76% found just once. J lost 2 bases, V lost 3 bases, and 5 bases had no gene match. CDR1 and CDR2 (germline): SQVTM, ANQGSEA. The CDR3 covers 15 residues. The specimen sequenced was peripheral blood. The chain couples TRBV29-1 to TRBJ2-5; TRBD2 matches 11 bases. This TCR came from a woman of 80 years or more with active or convalescent COVID-19. The CDR3 protein is CSVEGGLAGQETQYF. The CDR3 DNA follows: TGCAGCGTTGAGGGTGGACTAGCGGGTCAAGAGACCCAGTACTTC.